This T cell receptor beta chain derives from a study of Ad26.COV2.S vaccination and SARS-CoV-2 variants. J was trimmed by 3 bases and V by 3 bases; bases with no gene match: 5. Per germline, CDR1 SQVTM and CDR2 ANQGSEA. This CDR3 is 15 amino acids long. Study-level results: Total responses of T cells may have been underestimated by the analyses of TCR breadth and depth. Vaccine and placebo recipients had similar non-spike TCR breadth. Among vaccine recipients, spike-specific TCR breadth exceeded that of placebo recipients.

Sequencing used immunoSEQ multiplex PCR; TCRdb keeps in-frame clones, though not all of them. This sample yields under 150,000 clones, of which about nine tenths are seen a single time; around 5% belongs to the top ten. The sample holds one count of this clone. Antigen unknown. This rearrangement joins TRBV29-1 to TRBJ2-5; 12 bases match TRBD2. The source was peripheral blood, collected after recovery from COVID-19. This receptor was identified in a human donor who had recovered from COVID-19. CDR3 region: CSVDSPSGGEETQYF. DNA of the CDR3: TGCAGCGTTGATTCCCCTAGCGGGGGGGAAGAGACCCAGTACTTC. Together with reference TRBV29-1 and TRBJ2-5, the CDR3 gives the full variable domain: SAVISQKPSRDICQRGTSLTIQCQVDSQVTMMFWYRQQPGQSLTLIATANQGSEATYESGFVIDKFPISRPNLTFSTLTVSNMSPEDSSIYLCSVDSPSGGEETQYFGPGTRLLVL.